A selection of T cell receptor beta chains follows, all from one sample in a study of T cell responses to AZD1222 COVID-19 vaccine. The table came from immunoSEQ multiplex PCR; TCRdb's copy has only in-frame clones and leaves some out. The sample includes more than 95,000 clones, 80% to 90% of them seen just once. Specimen: peripheral blood, collected on day 0 of MenACWY control vaccination. These receptor sequences come from an adult in good health. The CDR3 runs from the conserved cysteine through the conserved F or W. A D gene is named only where the DNA matches it firmly. Rows give clone size only sometimes, using once, few, many, or a class for an expanded clone.

V gene	D gene	clone size	J gene	CDR3 DNA	CDR3 protein
TRBV19	TRBD1	.	TRBJ1-5	TGTGCCAGTAGTATTACGGACAGGGGGTATCAGCCCCAGCATTTT	CASSITDRGYQPQHF
TRBV27	.	.	TRBJ2-6	TGTGCCATCGGGACACGGGCCTCTGGGGCCAACGTCCTGACTTTC	CAIGTRASGANVLTF
TRBV5-1	.	.	TRBJ1-1	TGCGCCAGCAGCTTAATGGGTAGGAACACTGAAGCTTTCTTT	CASSLMGRNTEAFF
TRBV6-2/TRBV6-3	TRBD2	.	TRBJ2-5	TGTGCCAGCAGTTACACGGGACTAGAGCAAGAGACCCAGTACTTC	CASSYTGLEQETQYF
TRBV9	TRBD1	.	TRBJ1-2	TGTGCCAGCAGCTTGGGACAGGGTAACTATGGCTACACCTTC	CASSLGQGNYGYTF
TRBV11-2	.	.	TRBJ2-6	TGTGCCAGCAGCTTGACAGGGACTAGGGCTGGGGCCAACGTCCTGACTTTC	CASSLTGTRAGANVLTF
TRBV9	TRBD1	.	TRBJ1-6	TGTGCCAGCAGCGTCGGACAGGGTTCACCCCTCCACTTT	CASSVGQGSPLHF
TRBV6-5	.	.	TRBJ1-6	TGTGCCAGCAGTCCCGTCCGTTATAATTCACCCCTCCACTTT	CASSPVRYNSPLHF
TRBV18	TRBD1	.	TRBJ2-7	TGTGCCAGCTCACCAAGACAGGGGGCAAAGAGCTCCTACGAGCAGTACTTC	CASSPRQGAKSSYEQYF
TRBV9	.	.	TRBJ1-1	TGTGCCAGCAGCCCAGGGCCGAACACTGAAGCTTTCTTT	CASSPGPNTEAFF
TRBV3-1/TRBV3-2	.	.	TRBJ1-2	TGTGCCAGCAGCCAAGATGGGGGAGTTACCTTC	CASSQDGGVTF
TRBV5-5	.	.	TRBJ1-3	TGTGCCAGCAGCTTCAACTCCGGAAACACCATATATTTT	CASSFNSGNTIYF
TRBV28	TRBD1	.	TRBJ1-2	TGTGCCAGCACCTCAGACAGGGTTGGTGGCTACACCTTC	CASTSDRVGGYTF
TRBV5-1	TRBD1	.	TRBJ2-6	TGCGCCAGCAGGATTCTCGGGACAGGGGGCTCTGGGGCCAACGTCCTGACTTTC	CASRILGTGGSGANVLTF
TRBV2	TRBD1	.	TRBJ1-2	TGTGCCAGCAGTGAAGGGGGGACAGGGGACTATGGCTACACCTTC	CASSEGGTGDYGYTF
TRBV4-3	TRBD2	.	TRBJ2-3	TGCGCCAGCAGCCCACAGACTAGCGGGGGGGCATATACGCAGTATTTT	CASSPQTSGGAYTQYF
TRBV6-4	.	.	TRBJ1-5	TGTGCCAGCAGTGGCGCCCCGGACAGCCCATCGGGCAATCAGCCCCAGCATTTT	CASSGAPDSPSGNQPQHF
TRBV24-1	.	.	TRBJ2-3	TGTGCCACCAGTGATTTGCCAGGGCGCACAGATACGCAGTATTTT	CATSDLPGRTDTQYF
TRBV5-1	.	few	TRBJ1-1	TGCGCCAGCAGCCTTGAAAGGGGGGGCACTGAAGCTTTCTTT	CASSLERGGTEAFF
TRBV10-2	TRBD1	once	TRBJ2-7	TGCGCCAGCCTGGCCGGGACAGGGTCCTACGAGCAGTACTTC	CASLAGTGSYEQYF
TRBV28	.	.	TRBJ1-5	TGTGCCAGCAGTTTTCCACAGCCCAATCAGCCCCAGCATTTT	CASSFPQPNQPQHF
TRBV19	.	.	TRBJ1-5	TGTGCCAGTAGTATTTCAGGGGCCACCAGCAATCAGCCCCAGCATTTT	CASSISGATSNQPQHF
TRBV19	.	.	TRBJ2-1	TGTGCCAGTAGTATGGCAGGGGAGAATCCCTACAATGAGCAGTTCTTC	CASSMAGENPYNEQFF
TRBV5-1	.	.	TRBJ1-3	TGCGCCAGCAGCCCGGGAGATGGAAACACCATATATTTT	CASSPGDGNTIYF
TRBV11-1	.	.	TRBJ2-3	TGTGCCAGCAGCTCCCCACCGGGGGCCGTAACAGATACGCAGTATTTT	CASSSPPGAVTDTQYF
TRBV5-6	TRBD2	once	TRBJ2-5	TGTGCCAGCAGCTCGACTAGCGGGGGGTTTCAAGAGACCCAGTACTTC	CASSSTSGGFQETQYF
TRBV28	.	.	TRBJ1-5	TGTGCCAGCAGTTTAGTAAGGGGTGGTCAGCCCCAGCATTTT	CASSLVRGGQPQHF
TRBV6-6	.	.	TRBJ1-2	TGTGCCAGCAGTTATACAGGGTATGGCTACACCTTC	CASSYTGYGYTF
TRBV7-3	TRBD2	.	TRBJ2-1	TGTGCCAGCAGCTTAGTCGCGACTAGCGGGGGGGCGGAGTTCTTC	CASSLVATSGGAEFF
TRBV10-3	.	.	TRBJ1-6	TGTGCCATCAGTGAGTCGAACGGCCCCCTCCACTTT	CAISESNGPLHF
TRBV15	TRBD1	.	TRBJ2-7	TGTGCCACCAGCAGAGCTACGGGACAGGGGGCTGACGAGCAGTACTTC	CATSRATGQGADEQYF
TRBV9	.	.	TRBJ2-3	TGTGCCAGCAATCGGGGGGCGGGCACAGATACGCAGTATTTT	CASNRGAGTDTQYF
TRBV15	TRBD1	.	TRBJ2-5	TGTGCCACCAGGGATCCGGGACAGGGGGCGGGAGAGACCCAGTACTTC	CATRDPGQGAGETQYF
TRBV11-2	TRBD1	.	TRBJ2-5	TGTGCCAGCAGCTTAGGTTTGACAGGGGGCCAAGAGACCCAGTACTTC	CASSLGLTGGQETQYF
TRBV9	TRBD1	.	TRBJ1-2	TGTGCCAGCAGCGCAACCGGACAGGGGGCGTACTATGGCTACACCTTC	CASSATGQGAYYGYTF
TRBV3-1/TRBV3-2	.	.	TRBJ1-2	TGTGCCAGCAGCCCTATGGGAGGGGAAGACTATGGCTACACCTTC	CASSPMGGEDYGYTF
TRBV5-4	TRBD2	once	TRBJ2-1	TGTGCCAGCAGCTTGAGAGCGGGGGGGCAGTTCTTC	CASSLRAGGQFF
TRBV3-1/TRBV3-2	.	.	TRBJ1-5	TGTGCCAGCAGCCAAGATGGGGCAGGAGCCCAGCATTTT	CASSQDGAGAQHF
TRBV6-2/TRBV6-3	.	.	TRBJ2-5	TGTGCCAGCAGTTACTTGGACGGGAAGACCCAGTACTTC	CASSYLDGKTQYF
TRBV6-4	.	.	TRBJ2-2	TGTGCCAGCAGTCACTTTAGCGGAGGCCCTCGCAACCCGAACACCGGGGAGCTGTTTTTT	CASSHFSGGPRNPNTGELFF
TRBV7-2	TRBD2	.	TRBJ2-7	TGTGCCAGCAGCTCCTGGCGGGGGGGCGGCTACGAGCAGTACTTC	CASSSWRGGGYEQYF
TRBV7-3	.	.	TRBJ2-5	TGTGCCAGCAGCTTAATGAAACAAGAGACCCAGTACTTC	CASSLMKQETQYF
TRBV7-2	.	.	TRBJ2-3	TGTGCCAGCAGCTTAGGGGGTACCGGTGGGGATACGCAGTATTTT	CASSLGGTGGDTQYF
TRBV5-1	.	.	TRBJ2-2	TGCGCCAGCAGCTTGGAGATGTGGGTGAGGACCGGGGAGCTGTTTTTT	CASSLEMWVRTGELFF
TRBV30	TRBD1	.	TRBJ1-4	TGTGCCTGGAGTAGTGGGCAGGGGGATGAAAAACTGTTTTTT	CAWSSGQGDEKLFF
TRBV7-2	TRBD1	.	TRBJ1-2	TGTGCCAGCAGCAAGGGACAGGGAGAGTATGGCTACACCTTC	CASSKGQGEYGYTF
TRBV4-3	.	.	TRBJ1-2	TGCGCCAGCAGCCAAGCGGACTCCTATGGCTACACCTTC	CASSQADSYGYTF
TRBV18	TRBD1	.	TRBJ1-6	TGTGCCAGCTCACCCCGGGACAGGGTAAACTCCTATAATTCACCCCTCCACTTT	CASSPRDRVNSYNSPLHF
TRBV5-1	TRBD1	few	TRBJ2-2	TGCGCCAGCAGCTTTACAGGGGGAACCGGGGAGCTGTTTTTT	CASSFTGGTGELFF
TRBV5-6	.	.	TRBJ2-3	TGTGCCAGCAGCGGGGGCCTTTTAGAGACGCAGTATTTT	CASSGGLLETQYF
TRBV7-9	.	once	TRBJ1-2	TGTGCCAGCAGCTTAGATCTTGGCTACACCTTC	CASSLDLGYTF